One T cell receptor beta chain is described in this entry. Its antigen remains unidentified. Unique-molecular-identifier-tagged TCR beta cDNA libraries were used. TCRdb called the PCR reads again in MiXCR, with one record for every CDR3 protein. The sample gives hundreds of thousands of distinct CDR3 sequences, about 40% of which show up once; around 1.7% is in the top ten. This specimen belongs to a study of post-analysis software for immune sequencing data. Study outcomes and limitations: Pronounced co-clustering by F measure was evident among identically batched samples. Several TRBV segments were more frequent in patients than controls; TRBV5-6, TRBV5-1 and TRBV20-1 belonged to this group.

Germline values: CDR1 SQVTM, CDR2 ANQGSEA. This CDR3 has 15 residues. Sequencing input: blood. The J gene is TRBJ2-4, the V gene TRBV29-1; tentatively, D is TRBD1 or TRBD2 (6 bases each). With the DNA end fitting TRBJ2-7 better, the J assignment may be wrong. The source of this sequence is a girl between 10 and 17 years old with multiple sclerosis. The CDR3 region has the DNA TGCAGCGTTACCCGGGGGCCCGAACCTACCTACGAGCAGTACTTC. The encoded protein is CSVTRGPEPTYEQYF.